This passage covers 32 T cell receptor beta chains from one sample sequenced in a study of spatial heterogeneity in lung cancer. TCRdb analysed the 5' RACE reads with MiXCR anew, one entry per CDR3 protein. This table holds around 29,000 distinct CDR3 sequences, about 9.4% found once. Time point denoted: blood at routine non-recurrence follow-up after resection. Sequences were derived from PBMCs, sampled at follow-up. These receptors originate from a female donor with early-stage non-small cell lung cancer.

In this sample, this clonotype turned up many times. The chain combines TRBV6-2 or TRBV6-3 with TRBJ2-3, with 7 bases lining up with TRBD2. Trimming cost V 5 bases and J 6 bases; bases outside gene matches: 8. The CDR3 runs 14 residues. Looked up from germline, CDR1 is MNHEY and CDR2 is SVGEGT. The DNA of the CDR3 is TGTGCCAGCAGTATCAACGAACTAGCGGATACGCAGTATTTT. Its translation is CASSINELADTQYF.

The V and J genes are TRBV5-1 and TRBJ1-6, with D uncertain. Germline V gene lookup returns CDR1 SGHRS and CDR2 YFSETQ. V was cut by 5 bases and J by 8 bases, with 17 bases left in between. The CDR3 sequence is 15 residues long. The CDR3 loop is CASSSPTDGDSPLHF. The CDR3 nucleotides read TGCGCCAGCAGTTCGCCAACCGACGGAGATTCACCCCTCCACTTT.

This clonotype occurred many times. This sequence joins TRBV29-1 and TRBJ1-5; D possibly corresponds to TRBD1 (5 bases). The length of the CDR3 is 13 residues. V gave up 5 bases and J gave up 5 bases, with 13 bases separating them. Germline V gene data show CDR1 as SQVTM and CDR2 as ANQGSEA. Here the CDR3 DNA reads TGCAGCGTTAGTCTCGGGGCCGATCAGCCCCAGCATTTT. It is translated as CSVSLGADQPQHF.

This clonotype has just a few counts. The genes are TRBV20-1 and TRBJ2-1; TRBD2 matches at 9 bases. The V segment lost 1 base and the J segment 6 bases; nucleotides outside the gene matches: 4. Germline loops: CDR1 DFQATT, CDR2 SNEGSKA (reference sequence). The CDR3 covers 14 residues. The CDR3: CSARGLLAGNEQFF. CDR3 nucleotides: TGCAGTGCTAGAGGTCTACTAGCGGGCAATGAGCAGTTCTTC.

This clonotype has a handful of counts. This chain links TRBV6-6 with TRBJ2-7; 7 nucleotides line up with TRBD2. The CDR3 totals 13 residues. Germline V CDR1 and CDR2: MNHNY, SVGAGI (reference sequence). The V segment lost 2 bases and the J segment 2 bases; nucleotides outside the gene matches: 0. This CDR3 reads CASSYRGAYEQYF. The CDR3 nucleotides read TGTGCCAGCAGTTACCGGGGGGCCTACGAGCAGTACTTC.

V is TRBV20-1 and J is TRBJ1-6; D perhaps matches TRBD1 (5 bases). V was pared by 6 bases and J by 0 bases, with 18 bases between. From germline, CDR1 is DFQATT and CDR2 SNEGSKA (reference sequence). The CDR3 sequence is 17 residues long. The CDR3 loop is CSAPEMTVASYNSPLHF. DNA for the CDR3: TGCAGTGCGCCCGAGATGACAGTGGCCTCCTATAATTCACCCCTCCACTTT.

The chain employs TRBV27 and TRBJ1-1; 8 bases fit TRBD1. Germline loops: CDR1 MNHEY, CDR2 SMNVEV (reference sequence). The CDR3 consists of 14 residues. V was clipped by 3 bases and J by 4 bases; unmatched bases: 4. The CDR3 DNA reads TGTGCCAGCAGTTTCCCGGACAGGGTCACTGAAGCTTTCTTT. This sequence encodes CASSFPDRVTEAFF.

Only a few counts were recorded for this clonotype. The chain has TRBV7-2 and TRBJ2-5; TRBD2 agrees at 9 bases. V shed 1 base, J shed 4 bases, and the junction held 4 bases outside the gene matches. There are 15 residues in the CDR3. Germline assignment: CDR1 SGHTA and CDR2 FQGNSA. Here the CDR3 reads CASSLDAGGLETQYF. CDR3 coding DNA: TGTGCCAGCAGCTTAGATGCGGGGGGGCTAGAGACCCAGTACTTC.

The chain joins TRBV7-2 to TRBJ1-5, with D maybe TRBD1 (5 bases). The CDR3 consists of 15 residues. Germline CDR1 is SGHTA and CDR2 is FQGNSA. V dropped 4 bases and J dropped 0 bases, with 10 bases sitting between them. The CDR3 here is CASSYYDSSNQPQHF. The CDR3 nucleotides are TGTGCCAGCAGCTACTATGACAGTAGCAATCAGCCCCAGCATTTT. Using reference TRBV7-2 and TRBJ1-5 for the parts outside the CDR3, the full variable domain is GAGVSQSPSNKVTEKGKDVELRCDPISGHTALYWYRQSLGQGLEFLIYFQGNSAPDKSGLPSDRFSAERTGGSVSTLTIQRTQQEDSAVYLCASSYYDSSNQPQHFGDGTRLSIL.

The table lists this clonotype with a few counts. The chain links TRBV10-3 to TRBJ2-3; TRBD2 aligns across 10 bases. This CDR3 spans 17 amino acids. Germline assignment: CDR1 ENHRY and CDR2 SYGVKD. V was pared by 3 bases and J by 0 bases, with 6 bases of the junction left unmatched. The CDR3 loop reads CAISDASGGSSTDTQYF. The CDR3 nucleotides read TGTGCCATCAGTGACGCTAGCGGGGGTTCTAGCACAGATACGCAGTATTTT.

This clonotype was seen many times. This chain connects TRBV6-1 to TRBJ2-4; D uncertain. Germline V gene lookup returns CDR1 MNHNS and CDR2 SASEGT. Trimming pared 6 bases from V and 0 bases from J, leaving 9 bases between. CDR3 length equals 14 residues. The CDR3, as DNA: TGTGCCAGCAGGTCCTGGGTAGCCAAAAACATTCAGTACTTC. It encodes CASRSWVAKNIQYF.

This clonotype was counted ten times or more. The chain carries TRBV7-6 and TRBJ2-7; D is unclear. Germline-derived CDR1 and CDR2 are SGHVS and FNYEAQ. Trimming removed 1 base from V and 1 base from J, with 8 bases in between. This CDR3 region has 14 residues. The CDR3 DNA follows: TGTGCCAGCAGCTTAGAACCGGTATCCTACGAGCAGTACTTC. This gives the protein CASSLEPVSYEQYF.

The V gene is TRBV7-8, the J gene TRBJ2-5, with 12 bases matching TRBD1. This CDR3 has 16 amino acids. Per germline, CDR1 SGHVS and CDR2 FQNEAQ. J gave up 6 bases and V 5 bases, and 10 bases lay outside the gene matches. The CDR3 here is CASSPTGTGGLKTQYF. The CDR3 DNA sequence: TGTGCCAGCAGCCCGACCGGGACAGGGGGCTTGAAGACCCAGTACTTC.

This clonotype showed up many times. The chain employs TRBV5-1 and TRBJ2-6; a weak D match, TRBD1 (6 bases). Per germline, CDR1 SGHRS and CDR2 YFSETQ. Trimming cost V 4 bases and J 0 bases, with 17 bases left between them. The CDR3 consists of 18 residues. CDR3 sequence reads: CASSPLVDRSSGANVLTF. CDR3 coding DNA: TGCGCCAGCAGCCCGTTGGTGGACAGATCCTCTGGGGCCAACGTCCTGACTTTC.

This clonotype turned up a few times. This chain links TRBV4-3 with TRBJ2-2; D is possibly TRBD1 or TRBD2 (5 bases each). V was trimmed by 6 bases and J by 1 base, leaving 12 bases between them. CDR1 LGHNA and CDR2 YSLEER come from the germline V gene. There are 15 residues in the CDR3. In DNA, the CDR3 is TGCGCCAGCAGAAAAGGGACGGTGAACACCGGGGAGCTGTTTTTT. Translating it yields CASRKGTVNTGELFF.

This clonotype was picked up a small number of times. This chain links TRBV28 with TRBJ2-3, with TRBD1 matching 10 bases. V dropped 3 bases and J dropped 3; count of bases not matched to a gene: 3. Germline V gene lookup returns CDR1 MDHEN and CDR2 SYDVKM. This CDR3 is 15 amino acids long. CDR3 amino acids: CASSFRDRGTDTQYF. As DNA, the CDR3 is TGTGCCAGCAGTTTTAGGGACAGGGGAACAGATACGCAGTATTTT.

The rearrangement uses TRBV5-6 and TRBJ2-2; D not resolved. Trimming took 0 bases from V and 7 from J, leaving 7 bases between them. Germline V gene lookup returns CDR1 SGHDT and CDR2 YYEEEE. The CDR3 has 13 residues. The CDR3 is CASSLGGSGELFF. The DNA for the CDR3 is TGTGCCAGCAGCTTGGGGGGAAGCGGGGAGCTGTTTTTT.

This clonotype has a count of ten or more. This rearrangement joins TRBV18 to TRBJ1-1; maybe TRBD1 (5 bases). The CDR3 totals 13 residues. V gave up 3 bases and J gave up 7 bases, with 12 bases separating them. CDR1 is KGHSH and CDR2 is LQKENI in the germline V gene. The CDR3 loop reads CASSPGQGYEAFF. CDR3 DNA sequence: TGTGCCAGCTCACCGGGGCAGGGCTATGAAGCTTTCTTT.

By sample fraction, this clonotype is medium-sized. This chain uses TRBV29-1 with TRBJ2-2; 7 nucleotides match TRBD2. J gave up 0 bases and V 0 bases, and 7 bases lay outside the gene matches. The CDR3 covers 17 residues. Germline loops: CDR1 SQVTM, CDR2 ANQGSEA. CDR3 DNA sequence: TGCAGCGTTGAAGATGGGGAGGGTCACGCGAACACCGGGGAGCTGTTTTTT. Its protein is CSVEDGEGHANTGELFF.

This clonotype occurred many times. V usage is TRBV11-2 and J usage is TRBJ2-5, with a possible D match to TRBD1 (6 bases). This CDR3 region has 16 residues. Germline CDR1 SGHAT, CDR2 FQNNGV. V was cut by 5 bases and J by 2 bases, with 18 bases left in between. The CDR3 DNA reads TGTGCCAGCAGCACTTCTCCGACAGGACCACAAGAGACCCAGTACTTC. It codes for CASSTSPTGPQETQYF.

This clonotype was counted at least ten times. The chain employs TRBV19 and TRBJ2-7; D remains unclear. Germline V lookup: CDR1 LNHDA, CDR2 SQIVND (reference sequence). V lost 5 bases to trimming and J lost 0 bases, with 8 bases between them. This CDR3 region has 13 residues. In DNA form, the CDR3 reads TGTGCCAGTAGTCAAGGCATCTCCTACGAGCAGTACTTC. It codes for CASSQGISYEQYF.

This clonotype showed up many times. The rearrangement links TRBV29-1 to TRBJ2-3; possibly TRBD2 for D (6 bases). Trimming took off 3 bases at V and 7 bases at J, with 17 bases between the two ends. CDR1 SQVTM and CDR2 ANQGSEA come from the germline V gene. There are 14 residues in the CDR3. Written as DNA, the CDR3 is TGCAGCGTTGATGAACTAGCCGTCTCCTATACGCAGTATTTT. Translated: CSVDELAVSYTQYF.

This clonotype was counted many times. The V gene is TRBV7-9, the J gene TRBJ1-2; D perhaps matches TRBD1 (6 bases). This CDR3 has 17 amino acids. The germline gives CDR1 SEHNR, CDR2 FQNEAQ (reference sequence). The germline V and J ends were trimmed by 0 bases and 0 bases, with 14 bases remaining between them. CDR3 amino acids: CASSLALGGAANYGYTF. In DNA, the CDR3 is TGTGCCAGCAGCTTAGCGCTTGGGGGCGCAGCTAACTATGGCTACACCTTC.

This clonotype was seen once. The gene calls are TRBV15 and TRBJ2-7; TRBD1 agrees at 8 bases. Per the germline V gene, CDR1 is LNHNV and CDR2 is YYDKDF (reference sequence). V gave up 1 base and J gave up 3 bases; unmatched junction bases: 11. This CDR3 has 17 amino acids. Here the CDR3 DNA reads TGTGCCACCAGCAGAGTCCCCTCAGGACAGGGAGACTACGAGCAGTACTTC. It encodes CATSRVPSGQGDYEQYF.

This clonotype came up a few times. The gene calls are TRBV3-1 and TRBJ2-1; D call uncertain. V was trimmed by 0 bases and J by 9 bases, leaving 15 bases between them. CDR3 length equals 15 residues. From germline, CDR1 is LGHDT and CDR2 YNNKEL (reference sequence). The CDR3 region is CASSQDQPPWGEQFF. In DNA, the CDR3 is TGTGCCAGCAGCCAAGATCAGCCGCCTTGGGGTGAGCAGTTCTTC.

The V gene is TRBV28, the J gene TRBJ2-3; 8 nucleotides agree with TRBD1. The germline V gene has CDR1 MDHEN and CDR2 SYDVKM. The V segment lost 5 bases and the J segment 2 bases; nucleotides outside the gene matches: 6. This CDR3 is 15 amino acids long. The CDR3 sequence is CASSPQGAHTDTQYF. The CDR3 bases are TGTGCCAGCAGTCCCCAGGGGGCCCACACAGATACGCAGTATTTT.

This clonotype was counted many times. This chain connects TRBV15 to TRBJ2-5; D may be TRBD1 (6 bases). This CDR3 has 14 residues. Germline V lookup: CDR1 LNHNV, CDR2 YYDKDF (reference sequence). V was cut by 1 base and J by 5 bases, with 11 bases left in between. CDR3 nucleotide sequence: TGTGCCACCAGCAGAGTGGGGGCGCTGGAGACCCAGTACTTC. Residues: CATSRVGALETQYF.

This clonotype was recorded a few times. CDR3 DNA sequence: TGTGCTAGTGGTCCCGGGACAGCTGAAGCTTTCTTT. The encoded protein is CASGPGTAEAFF. The J gene is TRBJ1-1, the V gene TRBV12-5, with TRBD1 matching over 7 bases. The germline V gene encodes CDR1 LGHNT and CDR2 FRNRAP. The V segment lost 5 bases and the J segment 6 bases; nucleotides outside the gene matches: 3. The CDR3 loop spans 12 amino acids.

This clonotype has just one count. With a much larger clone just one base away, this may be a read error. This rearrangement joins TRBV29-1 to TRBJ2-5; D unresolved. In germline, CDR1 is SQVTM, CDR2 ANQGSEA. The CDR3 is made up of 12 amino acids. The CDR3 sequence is CSATQYQETRYF. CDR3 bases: TGCTCTGCCACCCAGTACCAAGAGACCCGGTACTTC.

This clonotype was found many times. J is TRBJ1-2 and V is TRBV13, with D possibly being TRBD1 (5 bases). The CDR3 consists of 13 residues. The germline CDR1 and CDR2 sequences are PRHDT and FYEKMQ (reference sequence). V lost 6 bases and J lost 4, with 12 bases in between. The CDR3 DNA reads TGTGCCAGCAGTCGTGGACAACTCTATGGCTACACCTTC. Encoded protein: CASSRGQLYGYTF.

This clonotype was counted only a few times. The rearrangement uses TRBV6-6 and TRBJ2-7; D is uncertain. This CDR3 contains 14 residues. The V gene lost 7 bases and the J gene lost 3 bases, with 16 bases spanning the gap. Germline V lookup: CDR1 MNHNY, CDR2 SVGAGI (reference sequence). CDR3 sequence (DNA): TGTGCCAGCATCAACTCCAACCTAAACTACGAGCAGTACTTC. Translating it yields CASINSNLNYEQYF.

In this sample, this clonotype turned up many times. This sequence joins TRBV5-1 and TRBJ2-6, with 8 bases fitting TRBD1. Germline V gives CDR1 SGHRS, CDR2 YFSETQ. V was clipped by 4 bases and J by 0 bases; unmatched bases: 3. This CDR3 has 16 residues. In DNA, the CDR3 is TGCGCCAGCAGCGGACAGGGAAGCTCTGGGGCCAACGTCCTGACTTTC. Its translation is CASSGQGSSGANVLTF.